Sequencing of this T cell receptor (beta chain) was carried out in a study of graft-versus-host responses after intestinal transplantation. About this clone itself: What it binds is not known.

The CDR3 loop spans 15 amino acids. Germline V lookup: CDR1 LNHDA, CDR2 SQIVND (reference sequence). V lost 3 bases and J lost 0, with 9 bases in between. TCRdb keeps only in-frame clones here, not all; method: immunoSEQ multiplex PCR. The table lists about 99,000 clones, roughly 93% of them singletons, with more than 0.9% in the top ten. Study findings and constraints: The highest levels of circulating GvH clones went along with early declines in HvG clones after transplant. Allografts carried high graft-versus-host to host-versus-graft clonal ratios in patients having graft-donor T cell macrochimerism. GvH clones detected in recipient marrow included some appearing first in ileum or blood.

The clonotype was recovered from a human donor who received an intestinal transplant. V usage is TRBV19 and J usage is TRBJ1-5; D is uncertain. Sequencing used unstimulated CD8+ T cells sorted from spleen or lymph node cells, obtained before intestinal transplant. The CDR3 loop is CASSMGGVSNQPQHF. The CDR3 nucleotides read TGTGCCAGTAGTATGGGTGGAGTTAGCAATCAGCCCCAGCATTTT.